This is a list of T cell receptor beta chains from one sample in a study of patients and donors after allogeneic stem cell transplantation. TCRdb reprocessed the RT-PCR reads via MiXCR and lists one record per CDR3 protein. The table has 150,000 to 200,000 distinct CDR3 sequences, approximately 24% seen once. The material sequenced was blood, either unsorted or a sorted T cell fraction (not recorded which). Receptors originate from a human donor who was either an allogeneic HSCT recipient or a stem cell or donor lymphocyte infusion donor (not recorded which). It is not recorded whose cells these are; they may come from a transplant donor. Both conserved end residues are part of each CDR3. D genes are given only for firm matches. Rows give clone size only sometimes, using once, few, many, or a class for an expanded clone.

clone_size cdr3_length j_call v_call d_call cdr3_nt cdr3_aa
few 18 TRBJ2-3 TRBV4-1 TRBD1 TGCGCCAGCAGCCAAGATCAACTTCGGACAGGGTTGATAGATACGCAGTATTTT CASSQDQLRTGLIDTQYF
few 15 TRBJ1-6 TRBV20-1 - TGCAGTGCTAGAGATATGGCAGCGATTTCTTCACCCCTCCACTTT CSARDMAAISSPLHF
- 16 TRBJ2-7 TRBV19 TRBD1 TGTGCCAGTAGTACCCGTTTCCCGGGACAGATCTACGAGCAGTACTTC CASSTRFPGQIYEQYF
few 13 TRBJ1-5 TRBV10-3 - TGTGCCATCAGTGAGGGGCACAACGGGCCCCAGCATTTT CAISEGHNGPQHF
- 15 TRBJ2-5 TRBV29-1 TRBD1 TGCAGCGTTGGGGCGGGCAGGACAGGGGAAGAGACCCAGTACTTC CSVGAGRTGEETQYF
- 14 TRBJ1-1 TRBV27 - TGTGCCAGCAGTTTATTAGGGAAGACAGATGAAGCTTTCTTT CASSLLGKTDEAFF
many 15 TRBJ1-5 TRBV12-3/TRBV12-4 - TGTGCCAGCAGTTCGTGGGAGGGAGGCAATCAGCCCCAGCATTTT CASSSWEGGNQPQHF
- 14 TRBJ2-2 TRBV20-1 TRBD1 TGCAGTGCTAGAGGGACAGGGAGGACCGGGGAGCTGTTTTTT CSARGTGRTGELFF
- 15 TRBJ1-3 TRBV21-1 - TGTGCCAGCAGCACGCACCACAGCTCTGGAAACACCATATATTTT CASSTHHSSGNTIYF
few 13 TRBJ2-2 TRBV15 - TGTGCCACCAGCAGGGCTTCTAAAGGGGAGCTGTTTTTT CATSRASKGELFF
few 15 TRBJ1-5 TRBV12-3/TRBV12-4 - TGTGCCAGCAGTTTAAGGGGGATCGGAGAACAGCCCCAGCATTTT CASSLRGIGEQPQHF
- 12 TRBJ2-7 TRBV20-1 - TGCAGTGCCCGCCTGAGTGCCTACGAGCAGTACTTC CSARLSAYEQYF
once 14 TRBJ2-2 TRBV6-6 TRBD1 TGTGCCAGCAGCCGACAGGGGGCTAACGGGGAGCTGTTTTTT CASSRQGANGELFF
few 13 TRBJ1-1 TRBV20-1 - TGCAGTGTTACGACGGACTTTATCACTGAAGCTTTCTTT CSVTTDFITEAFF
- 14 TRBJ1-5 TRBV30 - TGTGCCTGGAGTCGTGGGAGCGGCAATCAGCCCCAGCATTTT CAWSRGSGNQPQHF
- 13 TRBJ2-1 TRBV2 - TGTGCCAGCAGACCCGGGACCTCCAATGAGCAGTTCTTC CASRPGTSNEQFF
few 16 TRBJ2-7 TRBV4-2 TRBD1 TGTGCCAGCAGCCAAGTATGGGACAGGGGTATCAACGAGCAGTACTTC CASSQVWDRGINEQYF
- 16 TRBJ1-2 TRBV6-1 - TGTGCCAGCAGTGAAGCGCCGGGTTGGGGAGATTATGGCTACACCTTC CASSEAPGWGDYGYTF
- 11 TRBJ1-1 TRBV2 - TGTGCCAGCATACGGGACTTCGTAGCTTTCTTT CASIRDFVAFF
- 14 TRBJ1-3 TRBV12-3/TRBV12-4 - TGTGCCAGCAGTTCCCGGACAGAAAGAAACACCATATATTTT CASSSRTERNTIYF
- 13 TRBJ2-7 TRBV20-1 - TGCAGTGCCACCCGGACAGAAACCTACGAGCAGTACTTC CSATRTETYEQYF
few 13 TRBJ1-1 TRBV20-1 TRBD1 TGCAGTGCGTATCCAGGGGGACACACTGAAGCTTTCTTT CSAYPGGHTEAFF
- 13 TRBJ2-1 TRBV9 - TGTGCCAGCAGCCCCCGGACTCACAATGAGCAGTTCTTC CASSPRTHNEQFF
few 18 TRBJ2-2 TRBV7-7 TRBD2 TGTGCTAGCAGCCCGGGACTAGCGGGAGTTCTGAACACCGGGGAGCTGTTTTTT CASSPGLAGVLNTGELFF
- 14 TRBJ2-1 TRBV5-4 - TGTGCCAGCAGCCCCCCTGGAAGACTTAATGAGCAGTTCTTC CASSPPGRLNEQFF
- 15 TRBJ1-3 TRBV12-3/TRBV12-4 - TGTGCCAGCCTTCCGCCGGGGGAATCTGGAAACACCATATATTTT CASLPPGESGNTIYF
few 13 TRBJ1-1 TRBV5-1 - TGCGCCAGCAGCTTTAGGGGGAGCACTGAAGCTTTCTTT CASSFRGSTEAFF
- 14 TRBJ2-7 TRBV6-6 - TGTGCCAGCAGTTACTCGCCGTGGTCCTACGAGCAGTACTTC CASSYSPWSYEQYF
- 18 TRBJ2-2 TRBV19 - TGTGCCAGTAGTATACGGTGGCAGACCGGCGTCGGCACCGGGGAGCTGTTTTTT CASSIRWQTGVGTGELFF
- 16 TRBJ2-7 TRBV6-5 - TGTGCCAGCAGTGAAGCCCGACTAGTGTTTGGCTACGAGCAGTACTTC CASSEARLVFGYEQYF
- 15 TRBJ1-5 TRBV12-3/TRBV12-4 - TGTGCCAGCAGTTTTAGTGGCAGGGAAAATCAGCCCCAGCATTTT CASSFSGRENQPQHF